These 8 T cell receptor beta chains came from one sample sequenced in a study of blood T cell repertoires in COVID-19. Sequenced by immunoSEQ multiplex PCR; TCRdb stores in-frame clones only, minus some. The sample carries fewer than 350,000 clones, more than 75% recorded once. The sequencing sample was made of PBMCs or T cells enriched from blood (not recorded which). The origin of the receptors is a middle-aged woman with acute COVID-19.

The CDR3 DNA sequence: TGTGCCAGCCCGAGCTCTGGAAACACCATATATTTT. It codes for CASPSSGNTIYF. This chain links TRBV6-5 with TRBJ1-3; the D is unclear. This CDR3 is 12 amino acids long. V lost 8 bases, J lost 0 bases, and 5 bases lay in between. Germline values: CDR1 MNHEY, CDR2 SVGAGI.

This clone was observed once. This chain joins TRBV18 and TRBJ1-2; D gene ambiguous. From germline, CDR1 is KGHSH and CDR2 LQKENI. The CDR3 is 12 amino acids. The V end lost 3 bases, the J end lost 5 bases, and 7 bases lay between the germline ends. The CDR3 spells CASSPSSYGYTF. In DNA form, the CDR3 reads TGTGCCAGCTCACCGAGCTCATATGGCTACACCTTC.

The chain's CDR3 is CASSLPRDIYEQYF. The CDR3 DNA reads as TGTGCCAGCAGTTTGCCTCGGGACATCTACGAGCAGTACTTC. This chain joins TRBV28 and TRBJ2-7; tentatively, D is TRBD1 (6 bases). The CDR3 is 14 amino acids. V was trimmed by 3 bases and J by 3 bases, leaving 12 bases between them. CDR1 is MDHEN and CDR2 is SYDVKM in the germline V gene.

The V and J genes are TRBV4-2 and TRBJ2-7; 16 bases line up with TRBD2. V trimming: 3 bases; J trimming: 6 bases; junction bases outside the gene matches: 8. The CDR3 covers 17 residues. Looked up from germline, CDR1 is LGHNA and CDR2 is YNFKEQ. The CDR3 bases are TGTGCCAGCAGCCAGGGGACTAGCGGGAGGGCCAAGGGCGAGCAGTACTTC. This encodes CASSQGTSGRAKGEQYF.

This chain uses TRBV5-1 with TRBJ1-2; 7 nucleotides match TRBD1. The junction had 7 bases not matched to a gene; V was cut back by 2 bases and J by 6 bases. Looked up from germline, CDR1 is SGHRS and CDR2 is YFSETQ. The CDR3 length is 14 residues. The CDR3 DNA reads TGCGCCAGCAGCTTTAGGCGGGACAGTCATGGCTACACCTTC. Its protein is CASSFRRDSHGYTF.

The chain joins TRBV5-1 to TRBJ1-1; 8 bases map to TRBD1. This CDR3 contains 16 residues. The germline V gene encodes CDR1 SGHRS and CDR2 YFSETQ. V dropped 4 bases and J dropped 0; count of bases not matched to a gene: 8. The CDR3 DNA follows: TGCGCCAGCAGCGTCGACAGGGGCTACATGAACACTGAAGCTTTCTTT. Its translation: CASSVDRGYMNTEAFF.

The rearrangement uses TRBV7-9 and TRBJ2-5; 8 bases fit TRBD1. Germline V gene sequence: CDR1 SEHNR, CDR2 FQNEAQ (reference sequence). This CDR3 is 14 amino acids long. The V and J ends lost 5 bases and 1 base, in that order; junction bases with no gene match: 3. The CDR3 loop reads CASSATGGQETQYF. CDR3 coding DNA: TGTGCCAGCAGCGCTACAGGGGGCCAAGAGACCCAGTACTTC. The whole variable domain, filled in from reference TRBV7-9 and TRBJ2-5, reads DTGVSQNPRHKITKRGQNVTFRCDPISEHNRLYWYRQTLGQGPEFLTYFQNEAQLEKSRLLSDRFSAERPKGSFSTLEIQRTEQGDSAMYLCASSATGGQETQYFGPGTRLLVL.

The chain carries TRBV20-1 and TRBJ2-3; 8 nucleotides match TRBD1. V trimming: 3 bases; J trimming: 6 bases; junction bases outside the gene matches: 11. This CDR3 has 15 amino acids. Germline loops: CDR1 DFQATT, CDR2 SNEGSKA (reference sequence). CDR3 sequence: CSASRATGVEDTQYF. DNA of the CDR3: TGCAGTGCTAGTAGGGCGACAGGGGTAGAGGATACGCAGTATTTT.